The next 24 T cell receptor beta chains were all read from a single sample in a study of blood T cell repertoires in COVID-19 (dated by TCRdb to the early 2020s). The receptor library was made with the immunoSEQ multiplex PCR assay. TCRdb took this table from immuneACCESS and kept in-frame rearrangements with V and J called. Such tables lack part of the clones; where checked against another copy, unresolved V genes explain under half of the gap, and the rest is unexplained. The sample contains under 350,000 clones, around nine tenths of them found a single time. The ten largest make up approximately 4.2% of the sample. Sequencing was carried out using peripheral blood. These receptor sequences come from a man aged 40-49 years with acute or convalescent COVID-19.

The chain employs TRBV30 and TRBJ1-1; D possibly corresponds to TRBD1 (6 bases). Germline CDR1 and CDR2: GTSNPN and SVGIG (reference sequence). The CDR3 is 12 amino acids. V lost 5 bases and J 9 bases, leaving 16 bases between the germline ends. The CDR3 reads CAWEDRSSQAFF. The CDR3 DNA reads as TGTGCCTGGGAGGACAGATCATCTCAAGCTTTCTTT.

The chain is built from TRBV11-2 and TRBJ2-7; TRBD2 agrees at 8 bases. V was clipped by 4 bases and J by 2 bases; unmatched bases: 7. The CDR3 loop spans 15 amino acids. Germline assignment: CDR1 SGHAT and CDR2 FQNNGV. CDR3 loop: CASSWTGGAAYEQYF. The CDR3 nucleotides read TGTGCCAGCAGCTGGACGGGGGGGGCGGCCTACGAGCAGTACTTC.

With regard to this clone: No DNA is shown, since the ends of the CDR3 on it are uncertain; the CDR3 is the one TCRdb lists. The chain recombines TRBV5-1 with TRBJ1-4; the table calls TRBD1, which could not be checked here. The length of the CDR3 is 12 amino acids, counting both ends. The germline gives CDR1 SGHRS, CDR2 YFSETQ. CDR3 loop: CASSFGTGALFF.

This clone was seen a few times. The rearrangement joins TRBV6-1 to TRBJ2-1; the D gene is possibly TRBD2 (5 bases). Germline V gene lookup returns CDR1 MNHNS and CDR2 SASEGT. This CDR3 has 15 residues. Trimming left V 0 bases short and J 5 bases short, with 11 bases between. Here the CDR3 reads CASSEAGLGHNEQFF. CDR3 DNA: TGTGCCAGCAGTGAAGCCGGACTGGGCCACAATGAGCAGTTCTTC.

This clone was observed once. V usage is TRBV24-1 and J usage is TRBJ2-2; tentatively, D is TRBD2 (5 bases). Germline CDR1 KGHDR, CDR2 SFDVKD. V shed 3 bases and J shed 6 bases, with 13 bases lying between them. The CDR3 is 15 residues long. In DNA form, the CDR3 reads TGTGCCACCAGTGATCGGAGGACCCCCGCCGGGGAGCTGTTTTTT. Protein: CATSDRRTPAGELFF.

The gene calls are TRBV11-3 and TRBJ2-3; TRBD1 aligns across 7 bases. Looked up from germline, CDR1 is SGHNT and CDR2 is YENEEA. The CDR3 spans 14 residues. With 0 bases clipped from V and 6 bases from J, the junction kept 3 bases outside the gene matches. DNA of the CDR3: TGTGCCAGCAGCTTAGATACAGGGGAGGATACGCAGTATTTT. Translated, it gives CASSLDTGEDTQYF.

This clone showed up just once. This chain connects TRBV19 to TRBJ2-3; 10 bases line up with TRBD1. Germline V CDR1 and CDR2: LNHDA, SQIVND (reference sequence). The CDR3 runs to 16 residues. The V segment lost 3 bases and the J segment 3 bases; nucleotides outside the gene matches: 6. Written as DNA, the CDR3 is TGTGCCAGTAGTATGAGAGACAGGGGGCGGACAGATACGCAGTATTTT. Its protein is CASSMRDRGRTDTQYF.

CDR3 DNA: TGTGCCAGCAGCTCTTACGACAGGATTTCCTACAATGAGCAGTTCTTC. As protein: CASSSYDRISYNEQFF. The chain combines TRBV13 with TRBJ2-1, with D possibly being TRBD1 (6 bases). Per germline, CDR1 PRHDT and CDR2 FYEKMQ (reference sequence). Trimming removed 4 bases at V and 1 base at J, with 14 bases between. CDR3 length: 16 amino acids.

The rearrangement uses TRBV19 and TRBJ1-2; D is ambiguous. The V gene lost 2 bases and the J gene lost 8 bases, with 9 bases spanning the gap. CDR1 and CDR2 from the germline V gene are LNHDA and SQIVND (reference sequence). The CDR3 runs to 12 residues. In nucleotides, the CDR3 is TGTGCCAGTAGTATACTTGGTCGGGGCTACACCTTC. It yields the protein CASSILGRGYTF.

The sample holds one count of this clone. The chain joins TRBV12-5 to TRBJ2-3; 15 positions agree with TRBD2. Germline lookup yields CDR1 LGHNT and CDR2 FRNRAP. CDR3 length: 15 amino acids. V was pared by 9 bases and J by 9 bases, with 10 bases of the junction left unmatched. The CDR3 coding sequence is TGTGCTAGCCGCCCTCCGGGACTAGCGGGGGGAACGCAGTATTTT. It encodes CASRPPGLAGGTQYF. The entire variable domain, with the rest obtained from reference TRBV12-5 and TRBJ2-3, is as follows: DARVTQTPRHKVTEMGQEVTMRCQPILGHNTVFWYRQTMMQGLELLAYFRNRAPLDDSGMPKDRFSAEMPDATLATLKIQPSEPRDSAVYFCASRPPGLAGGTQYFGPGTRLTVL.

This sequence joins TRBV27 and TRBJ2-7; TRBD2 aligns across 9 bases. The V and J ends lost 7 bases and 0 bases, in that order; junction bases with no gene match: 13. Germline assignment: CDR1 MNHEY and CDR2 SMNVEV (reference sequence). The CDR3 consists of 17 residues. The DNA of the CDR3 is TGTGCCAGCATGGGGACTAGCAGCCCCCCCTTCTCCTACGAGCAGTACTTC. It specifies CASMGTSSPPFSYEQYF.

The CDR3 loop is CASTPSTDSLAPYEQYF. DNA of the CDR3: TGTGCCAGCACCCCCTCGACTGACAGTTTAGCCCCCTACGAGCAGTACTTC. V and J are TRBV21-1 and TRBJ2-7; TRBD1, as called in the table, went unchecked against the DNA. TRBV21-1 is a known pseudogene. There are 17 residues in the CDR3.

This clone was recorded a few times. The chain joins TRBV11-1 to TRBJ1-2; D is perhaps TRBD1 (5 bases). This CDR3 comprises 13 residues. Trimming cost V 5 bases and J 4 bases, with 11 bases left between them. Germline values: CDR1 SGHAT, CDR2 FQDESV (reference sequence). The CDR3 protein is CASSPSGAYGYTF. The CDR3 nucleotides are TGTGCCAGCAGCCCTAGCGGGGCCTATGGCTACACCTTC.

The rearrangement links TRBV6-5 to TRBJ1-1; TRBD1 aligns across 8 bases. CDR1 is MNHEY, CDR2 SVGAGI, per germline. The CDR3 extends over 15 amino acids. Losses at the gene ends were 5 bases for V and 5 bases for J; bases not matched to a gene: 10. Here the CDR3 reads CASSPFPGGATEAFF. CDR3 sequence (DNA): TGTGCCAGCAGTCCCTTCCCAGGGGGCGCGACTGAAGCTTTCTTT.

This clone turned up a few times. The rearrangement uses TRBV3-1 (or the pseudogene TRBV3-2) and TRBJ1-2; maybe TRBD1 (6 bases). This CDR3 is 16 amino acids long. Germline-derived CDR1 and CDR2 are LGHDT and YNNKEL (reference sequence). The V gene lost 4 bases and the J gene lost 3 bases, with 18 bases spanning the gap. The CDR3 sequence: CASSRVPGAQYYGYTF. The CDR3 region has the DNA TGTGCCAGCAGCCGAGTCCCAGGGGCGCAGTACTATGGCTACACCTTC.

The genes are TRBV6-6 and TRBJ1-5; possibly TRBD1 for D (6 bases). Trimming removed 2 bases at V and 0 bases at J, with 8 bases between. There are 15 residues in the CDR3. Germline V gene lookup returns CDR1 MNHNY and CDR2 SVGAGI (reference sequence). CDR3 in amino acids: CASSYTGNSNQPQHF. The CDR3 nucleotides read TGTGCCAGCAGTTACACAGGGAATAGCAATCAGCCCCAGCATTTT.

In its sample, this clone was seen a few times. The V and J genes are TRBV5-1 and TRBJ1-6; tentative D call: TRBD1 (5 bases). Germline V lookup: CDR1 SGHRS, CDR2 YFSETQ. The CDR3 covers 16 residues. V was trimmed by 0 bases and J by 6 bases, leaving 13 bases between them. In DNA, the CDR3 is TGCGCCAGCAGCTTGGGGCCGGGGGACGGTAATTCACCCCTCCACTTT. Translation: CASSLGPGDGNSPLHF.

The CDR3 DNA is TGTGCCAGCAGTGTGACAGGGTGGACAGATACGCAGTATTTT. Protein: CASSVTGWTDTQYF. The chain has TRBV7-9 and TRBJ2-3, with 7 bases identical to TRBD1. Germline CDR1 is SEHNR and CDR2 is FQNEAQ (reference sequence). The CDR3 runs to 14 residues. The V segment lost 6 bases and the J segment 3 bases; nucleotides outside the gene matches: 6.

The chain has TRBV6-2 or TRBV6-3 and TRBJ2-1, with no clear D. From germline, CDR1 is MNHEY and CDR2 SVGEGT. The length of the CDR3 is 15 residues. Trimming shortened V by 6 bases and J by 0 bases, and 12 bases separated the two germline ends. This CDR3 is CASSHRSSSYNEQFF. For the CDR3, the DNA is TGTGCCAGCAGCCATAGGTCTAGCTCCTACAATGAGCAGTTCTTC.

The chain carries TRBV20-1 and TRBJ1-1; D not resolved. Germline assignment: CDR1 DFQATT and CDR2 SNEGSKA (reference sequence). The CDR3 is made up of 11 amino acids. The V end was cut by 4 bases, the J end by 6 bases, with 9 bases between. CDR3 in DNA: TGCAGTGCTACCTTGTTAGCTGAAGCTTTCTTT. Its protein product is CSATLLAEAFF.

DNA of the CDR3: TGCGCCAGCAGCTCTAGGGGGCGTAGCACCGGGGAGCTGTTTTTT. Encoded protein: CASSSRGRSTGELFF. The rearrangement uses TRBV5-1 and TRBJ2-2; 7 bases fit TRBD1. The CDR3 contains 15 residues. CDR1 SGHRS and CDR2 YFSETQ come from the germline V gene. V was clipped by 3 bases and J by 4 bases; unmatched bases: 6.

The CDR3 DNA sequence: TGTGCCAGCTTAACCCAAAGAGCGGGGGCCTACAATGAGCAGTTCTTC. It codes for CASLTQRAGAYNEQFF. The V gene is TRBV18, the J gene TRBJ2-1; 8 bases line up with TRBD2. V shed 7 bases and J 2 bases; nucleotides not matched to a gene: 10. Germline V lookup: CDR1 KGHSH, CDR2 LQKENI. The CDR3 extends over 16 amino acids.

This sequence joins TRBV9 and TRBJ1-5, with 10 nucleotides matching TRBD1. CDR3 length: 17 amino acids. Trimming cost V 4 bases and J 0 bases; bases outside gene matches: 7. Germline-derived CDR1 and CDR2 are SGDLS and YYNGEE. CDR3 region: CASSPGTGVNSNQPQHF. The CDR3 DNA follows: TGTGCCAGCAGCCCCGGGACAGGGGTCAATAGCAATCAGCCCCAGCATTTT. Supplemented by reference TRBV9 and TRBJ1-5, the full variable domain reads DSGVTQTPKHLITATGQRVTLRCSPRSGDLSVYWYQQSLDQGLQFLIQYYNGEERAKGNILERFSAQQFPDLHSELNLSSLELGDSALYFCASSPGTGVNSNQPQHFGDGTRLSIL.

This rearrangement joins TRBV12-5 to TRBJ1-2; D might be TRBD1 (5 bases). The CDR3 runs 15 residues. The ends were cut back, 0 bases at V and 4 bases at J, with 12 bases in the middle. Germline V lookup: CDR1 LGHNT, CDR2 FRNRAP. The CDR3 sequence is CASGLVGGESYGYTF. CDR3 coding DNA: TGTGCTAGTGGTTTGGTTGGGGGGGAAAGCTATGGCTACACCTTC. The whole variable domain, filled in from reference TRBV12-5 and TRBJ1-2, reads DARVTQTPRHKVTEMGQEVTMRCQPILGHNTVFWYRQTMMQGLELLAYFRNRAPLDDSGMPKDRFSAEMPDATLATLKIQPSEPRDSAVYFCASGLVGGESYGYTFGSGTRLTVV.